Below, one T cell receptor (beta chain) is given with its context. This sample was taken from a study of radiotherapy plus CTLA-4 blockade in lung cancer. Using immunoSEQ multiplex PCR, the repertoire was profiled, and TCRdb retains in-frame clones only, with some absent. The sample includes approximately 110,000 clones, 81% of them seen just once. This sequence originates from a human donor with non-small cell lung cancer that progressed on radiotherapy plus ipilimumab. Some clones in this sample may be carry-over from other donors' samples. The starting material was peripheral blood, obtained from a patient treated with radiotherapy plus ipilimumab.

This chain's CDR3 is CASSLMGQGGSNQPQHF. The DNA for the CDR3 is TGTGCCAGCAGCTTGATGGGACAGGGAGGTAGCAATCAGCCCCAGCATTTT. The chain recombines TRBV5-4 with TRBJ1-5, with 9 bases aligning to TRBD1. CDR3 length equals 17 residues. Germline lookup yields CDR1 SGHNT and CDR2 YYREEE (reference sequence). The ends lost 1 base at V and 0 bases at J; junction bases unmatched: 5.